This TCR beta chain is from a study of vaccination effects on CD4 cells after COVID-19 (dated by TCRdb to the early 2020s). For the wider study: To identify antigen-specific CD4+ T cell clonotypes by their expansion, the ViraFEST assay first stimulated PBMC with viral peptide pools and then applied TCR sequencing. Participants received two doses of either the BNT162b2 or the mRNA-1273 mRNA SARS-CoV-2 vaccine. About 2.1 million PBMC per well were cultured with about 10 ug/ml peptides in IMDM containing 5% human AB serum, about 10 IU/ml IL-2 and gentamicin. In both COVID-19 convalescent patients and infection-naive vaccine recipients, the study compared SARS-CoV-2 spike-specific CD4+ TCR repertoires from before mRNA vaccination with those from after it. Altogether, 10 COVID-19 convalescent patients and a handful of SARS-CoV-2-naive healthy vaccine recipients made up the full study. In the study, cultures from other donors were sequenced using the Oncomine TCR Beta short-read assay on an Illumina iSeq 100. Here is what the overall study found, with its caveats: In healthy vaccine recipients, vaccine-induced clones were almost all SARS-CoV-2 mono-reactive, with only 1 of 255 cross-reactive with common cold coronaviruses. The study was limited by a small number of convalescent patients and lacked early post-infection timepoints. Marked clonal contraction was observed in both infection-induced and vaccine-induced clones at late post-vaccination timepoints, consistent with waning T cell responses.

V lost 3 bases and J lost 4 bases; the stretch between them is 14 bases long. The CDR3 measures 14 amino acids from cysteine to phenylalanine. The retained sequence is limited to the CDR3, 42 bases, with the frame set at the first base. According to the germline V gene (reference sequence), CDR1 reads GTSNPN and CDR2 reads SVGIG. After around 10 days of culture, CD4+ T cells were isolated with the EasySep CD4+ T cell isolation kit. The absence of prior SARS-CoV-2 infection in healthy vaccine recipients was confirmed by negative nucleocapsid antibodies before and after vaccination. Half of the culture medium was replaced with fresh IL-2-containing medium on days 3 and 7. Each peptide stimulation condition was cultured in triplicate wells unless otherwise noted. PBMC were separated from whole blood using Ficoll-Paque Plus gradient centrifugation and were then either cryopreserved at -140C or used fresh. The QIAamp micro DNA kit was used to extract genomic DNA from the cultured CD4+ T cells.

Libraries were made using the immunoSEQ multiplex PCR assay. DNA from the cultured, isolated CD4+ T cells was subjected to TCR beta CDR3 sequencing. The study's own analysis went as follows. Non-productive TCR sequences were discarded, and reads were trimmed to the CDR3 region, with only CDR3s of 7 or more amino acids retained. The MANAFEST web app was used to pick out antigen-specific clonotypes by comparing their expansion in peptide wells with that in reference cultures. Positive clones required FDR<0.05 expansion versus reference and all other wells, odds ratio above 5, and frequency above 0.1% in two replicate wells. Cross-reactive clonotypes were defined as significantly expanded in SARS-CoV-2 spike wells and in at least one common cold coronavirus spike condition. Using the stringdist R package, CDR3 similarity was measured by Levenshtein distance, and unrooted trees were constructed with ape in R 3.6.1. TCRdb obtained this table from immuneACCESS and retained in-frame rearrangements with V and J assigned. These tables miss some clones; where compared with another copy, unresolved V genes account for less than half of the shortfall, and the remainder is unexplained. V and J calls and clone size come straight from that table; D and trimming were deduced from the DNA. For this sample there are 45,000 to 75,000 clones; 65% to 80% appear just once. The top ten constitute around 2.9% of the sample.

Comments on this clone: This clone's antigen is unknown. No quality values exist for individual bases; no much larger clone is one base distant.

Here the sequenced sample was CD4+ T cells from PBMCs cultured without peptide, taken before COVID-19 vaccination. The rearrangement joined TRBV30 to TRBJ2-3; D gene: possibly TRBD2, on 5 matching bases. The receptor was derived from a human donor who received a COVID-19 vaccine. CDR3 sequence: CAWRATGVSDTQYF. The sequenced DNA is TGTGCCTGGAGGGCGACCGGGGTGTCAGATACGCAGTATTTT.